The clone carrying this T cell receptor beta chain is a singleton in its sample. Assay: immunoSEQ multiplex PCR; the TCRdb copy retains only in-frame clones and omits some. The data show under 300,000 clones, with around 87% seen just once and about 6% held by the top ten. This entry comes from a study of blood T cell repertoires in COVID-19. Study context: From T cells, B-cell-depleted T cells, or PBMCs came the material, which was cDNA or gDNA.

Individuals drawn from 24 US areas were roughly 18 to 95 years old. Germline V lookup: CDR1 LGHDT, CDR2 YNNKEL (reference sequence). The CDR3 is 17 amino acids. V dropped 2 bases and J dropped 2; count of bases not matched to a gene: 11. The sequence was obtained from a woman aged 30 to 39 with acute COVID-19. The V and J genes are TRBV3-1 (or the pseudogene TRBV3-2) and TRBJ2-7, with 8 bases aligning to TRBD2. The sequenced sample consisted of PBMCs or T cells enriched from blood (not recorded which). The CDR3 here is CASSQNTLGLGTYEQYF. Here the CDR3 DNA reads TGTGCCAGCAGCCAAAATACCCTGGGACTAGGTACCTACGAGCAGTACTTC.